These T cell receptor beta chains were read from a single sample in a study of graft-versus-host responses after intestinal transplantation. Only in-frame clones appear in the TCRdb table, and some are missing; sequencing was by immunoSEQ multiplex PCR. In the table there are about 85,000 clones, roughly 80% of which are singletons. No antigens are known for them. The sequencing used unstimulated CD8+ T cells sorted from spleen or lymph node cells, collected before intestinal transplant. The receptors derive from a human donor who received an intestinal transplant. Each CDR3 is given with its conserved first and last residue. Each record gives: J gene, V gene, clone size, D gene, CDR3 DNA, CDR3 protein. A D gene is named only where the DNA matches it firmly. Only some rows state a clone size, as once, few, many or a class for expanded clones.

TRBJ2-3 TRBV28 few - TGTGCCAGCAGTTTAAGTAGCGGTCCCACAGATACGCAGTATTTT CASSLSSGPTDTQYF
TRBJ1-5 TRBV5-5 - - TGTGCCAGCAGCGCGCAGGGGAATAGCAATCAGCCCCAGCATTTT CASSAQGNSNQPQHF
TRBJ2-5 TRBV6-1 - - TGTGCCAGCAGTGATTTTAAACTCCAAGAGACCCAGTACTTC CASSDFKLQETQYF
TRBJ1-5 TRBV28 - TRBD1 TGTGCCAGCAGGGCCGAACAGGGGGTAAATCAGCCCCAGCATTTT CASRAEQGVNQPQHF
TRBJ2-7 TRBV6-5 - - TGTGCCAGCAGTTACCGGACGGAGCAGTACTTC CASSYRTEQYF
TRBJ2-1 TRBV6-6 - TRBD1 TGTGCCAGCAGTTACTCTGCCGGGACAGGGGAAAATGAGCAGTTCTTC CASSYSAGTGENEQFF
TRBJ2-5 TRBV30 - TRBD2 TGTGCCTGGAGTGTATTTAGCGGGGAGGGGGAGACCCAGTACTTC CAWSVFSGEGETQYF
TRBJ2-7 TRBV5-1 - - TGCGCCAGCAGCTTGGACAGGCTTTGGCCCTACGAGCAGTACTTC CASSLDRLWPYEQYF
TRBJ2-1 TRBV9 - - TGTGCCAGCAGCGTAGTGGCGAGGGTCAACTACAATGAGCAGTTCTTC CASSVVARVNYNEQFF
TRBJ1-6 TRBV5-1 - - TGCGCCAGCAGCTTGGACAGGTTTTATTCACCCCTCCACTTT CASSLDRFYSPLHF
TRBJ2-3 TRBV10-1 - TRBD2 TGCGCCAGCAGTGGGACTAGCGGGGGGGGAACAGATACGCAGTATTTT CASSGTSGGGTDTQYF